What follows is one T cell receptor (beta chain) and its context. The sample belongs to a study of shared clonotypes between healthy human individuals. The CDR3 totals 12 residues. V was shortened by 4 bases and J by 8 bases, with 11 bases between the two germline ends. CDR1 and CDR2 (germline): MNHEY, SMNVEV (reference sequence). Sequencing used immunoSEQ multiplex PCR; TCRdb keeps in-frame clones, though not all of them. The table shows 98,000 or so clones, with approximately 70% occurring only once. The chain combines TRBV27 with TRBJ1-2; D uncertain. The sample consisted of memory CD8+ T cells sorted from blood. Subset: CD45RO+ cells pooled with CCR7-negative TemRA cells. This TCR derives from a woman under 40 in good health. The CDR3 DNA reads TGTGCCAGCAGTTCCGGACCGTGGGGCTACACCTTC. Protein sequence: CASSSGPWGYTF.